This TCR beta chain originates from a study of T cells in localized non-small cell lung cancer. In regard to this clone: The target antigen is unknown.

Findings and caveats of the study: A raised T cell density in blood coincided with lengthier overall survival. Uninvolved adjacent lung, not tumor, had the highest T cell clonality. Appearing in adjacent lung were a median approximately 50 of the top 100 tumor clones. A single tumor region was sequenced, leaving heterogeneity possible.

Here immunoSEQ multiplex PCR was the method, and the copy in TCRdb shows in-frame clones only, minus some. The profile shows about 59,000 clones, about 89% of them singletons. This specimen consisted of peripheral blood, obtained before any cancer treatment. The receptor's source is a man aged 40 to 75 with stage I lung adenocarcinoma.

This chain's CDR3 is CAWGGGGGQPQHF. The CDR3 region has the DNA TGTGCCTGGGGCGGAGGGGGCGGTCAGCCCCAGCATTTT. J is TRBJ1-5 and V is TRBV30; 7 bases agree with TRBD1. From germline, CDR1 is GTSNPN and CDR2 SVGIG (reference sequence). Trimming at V came to 5 bases and at J to 6 bases, leaving 7 bases not matched to a gene. CDR3 length equals 13 residues.